A single sample gave rise to the 2 T cell receptor beta chains below, sequenced in a study of cytomegalovirus exposure and HLA in healthy donors. Use of 60 Vbeta and 13 Jbeta primers characterized the PCR. Some clones are missing from TCRdb's copy, which holds only in-frame ones; the method was immunoSEQ multiplex PCR. Of around 180,000 clones listed, around 80% are singletons. Material for sequencing was PBMCs. The receptors shown here come from a middle-aged woman in good health and CMV-seronegative.

The chain is built from TRBV28 and TRBJ1-5; no clear D gene. CDR3 size: 12 residues. Looked up from germline, CDR1 is MDHEN and CDR2 is SYDVKM. V was pared by 5 bases and J by 7 bases, with 9 bases between. The CDR3 spells CASSGRAQPQHF. The CDR3 DNA is TGTGCCAGCAGTGGGAGGGCCCAGCCCCAGCATTTT.

The chain combines TRBV5-1 with TRBJ2-7; the match to TRBD2 covers 14 bases. Germline CDR1 is SGHRS and CDR2 is YFSETQ. J was trimmed by 5 bases and V by 0 bases; bases with no gene match: 7. This CDR3 has 17 residues. DNA of the CDR3: TGCGCCAGCAGCTTGGTCCCCAGACTAGCGGGAGGGGACGAGCAGTACTTC. The encoded protein is CASSLVPRLAGGDEQYF.